Described below is a single T cell receptor beta chain sequence and its context. Its antigen is not known. These data originate in a study of cytomegalovirus exposure and HLA in healthy donors. Study observations and caveats: Within the data, a cluster of highly shared sequence variants was likely a sequencing artifact. Later on, analysis showed that most CMV-associated TCR beta chains appeared to be HLA-restricted. Follow-up analysis found HLA locus-dependent TCR association rates, highest for DRB1 and lowest for HLA-C.

The CDR3 runs 16 residues. Trimming cost V 4 bases and J 2 bases, with 15 bases left between them. Germline V gives CDR1 LNHDA, CDR2 SQIVND (reference sequence). It was with 60 Vbeta and 13 Jbeta primers that the PCR ran. Profiling relied on immunoSEQ multiplex PCR, and the TCRdb table lists in-frame clones only, not all of them. The table includes roughly 140,000 clones, around four fifths detected once. The rearrangement uses TRBV19 and TRBJ2-1; D might be TRBD2 (6 bases). This clonotype originated in a male donor in good health and CMV-seronegative. The source material was PBMCs. For the CDR3, the DNA is TGTGCCAGTAGTAGGATTGGCGGGGCAACCTACAATGAGCAGTTCTTC. Its translation is CASSRIGGATYNEQFF.